Sequencing of this T cell receptor beta chain was carried out in a study of T cell responses to AZD1222 COVID-19 vaccine. For the study at large: The analysis combined second doses at about 4 or about 12 weeks.

The assay was immunoSEQ multiplex PCR, and TCRdb's table has in-frame clones only and misses some. Of 150,000 to 200,000 clones in the sample, about 87% were seen once. From germline, CDR1 is SNHLY and CDR2 FYNNEI. The CDR3 is 15 amino acids. V lost 4 bases and J lost 8; bases outside the gene matches: 10. This clone was observed a single time. The target antigen is unknown. Study-level findings and limits: Dominant at 160-218 and 743-854, vaccine-associated CD4 TCRs also spanned spike. Baseline seropositivity occurred in only a handful of AZD1222 recipients.

The receptor was derived from an adult in good health. The genes are TRBV2 and TRBJ1-2, with 10 bases that match TRBD1. This specimen was peripheral blood, taken on day 0 of AZD1222 vaccination. CDR3 amino acids: CASSVAGTGVYGYTF. The DNA of the CDR3 is TGTGCCAGCAGTGTTGCCGGGACAGGGGTTTACGGCTACACCTTC.